This TCR beta chain was obtained from a study of post-analysis software for immune sequencing data (dated by TCRdb to the mid-2010s). In the study overall: Relapsing-remitting, secondary progressive and progressive-relapsing multiple sclerosis were recorded as disease courses, and subtype annotation was lacking for some patients. The multiple sclerosis patient repertoires were compared with roughly twelve previously published healthy control repertoires from donors aged roughly 6 to 25 years. A subset of samples was prepared in parallel using single-end sample barcoding, then pooled and co-amplified after Illumina adapter ligation.

The V end loses 1 base and the J end loses 6 bases, and a stretch of 13 bases separates them. The germline V gene (reference sequence) provides CDR1 LGHDT and CDR2 YNNKEL. Including the terminal cysteine and phenylalanine, the CDR3 comprises 16 residues. Only the CDR3 region is kept as DNA, spanning 48 bases read in frame from base 1. Notes on this clonotype: There is no known antigen for this receptor. Within one base of it there is no much larger clone, and no base qualities were kept.

TCR beta repertoires were profiled from peripheral blood of over 10 young patients with multiple sclerosis to demonstrate the VDJtools post-analysis software. The patients with multiple sclerosis were children and adolescents between 6 and 15 years of age. Preparation of the library involved PCR. The sequencer was an Illumina HiSeq 2500. To reduce PCR and sequencing biases, unique molecular identifiers were built into the TCR beta cDNA libraries. Every 1 to 10 million input T cells yielded roughly 500,000 cDNA molecules, meaning each molecule approximated one T cell. The patient libraries were prepared and sequenced with the same protocol used for the earlier healthy control dataset. Samples belonging to the same batch were prepared together, multiplexed and sequenced on a shared HiSeq lane. Per the source publication's procedure: Raw barcoded reads were processed with MIGEC, discarding single-read molecular identifier groups before consensus assembly and CDR3 extraction. Clonotype tables were post-analysed with VDJtools, normalizing diversity by down-sampling all datasets to the smallest sample size. In repertoire overlap clustering, CDR3 amino acid sequences, but not nucleotide sequences, were matched to correct batch-related cross-sample contamination. In TCRdb, the public reads were trimmed at Q25 with fastp and aligned with MiXCR, with productive beta chains retained. Each CDR3 protein gets just one entry, which takes the most common genes and DNA from the rows behind it. The V and J calls were not made by the authors but by TCRdb's processing. In all, the sample holds a few hundred thousand distinct CDR3 sequences, and roughly 34% of those were seen once. The top ten hold around 5.9% of the sample.

What the authors observed across the whole study: The control group was slightly older than the multiple sclerosis patient group. Patients showed significantly higher frequencies than controls for about 5 TRBV segments, among them TRBV5-6, TRBV5-1 and TRBV20-1. Multiple sclerosis patients had significantly lower normalized Chao1 diversity than controls, a result that suggests substantial peripheral T-cell clonal expansion. Direct clustering with F measure revealed strong co-clustering of samples prepared in the same batch, which led to a batch-effect correction.

Rearrangement joined TRBV3-1 to TRBJ1-6; the D region possibly corresponds to TRBD1 (5 bases align). The clonotype originates from a girl aged 2 to 17 with multiple sclerosis. Sequencing was carried out using blood. The DNA sequence is as follows: TGTGCCAGCAGCCAAGTCGGTTTCCAGGGTAATTCACCCCTCCACTTT. It codes for CASSQVGFQGNSPLHF.